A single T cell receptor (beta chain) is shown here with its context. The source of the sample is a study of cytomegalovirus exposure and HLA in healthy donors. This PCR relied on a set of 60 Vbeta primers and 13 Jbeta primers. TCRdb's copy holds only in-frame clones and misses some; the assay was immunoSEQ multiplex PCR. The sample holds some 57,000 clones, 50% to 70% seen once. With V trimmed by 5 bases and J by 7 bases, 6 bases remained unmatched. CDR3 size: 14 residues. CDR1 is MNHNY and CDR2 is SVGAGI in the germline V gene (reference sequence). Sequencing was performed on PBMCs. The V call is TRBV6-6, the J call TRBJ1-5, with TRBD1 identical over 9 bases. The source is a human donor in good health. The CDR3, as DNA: TGTGCCAGCAGTAATACAGGGGGCGAGCAGCCCCAGCATTTT. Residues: CASSNTGGEQPQHF.